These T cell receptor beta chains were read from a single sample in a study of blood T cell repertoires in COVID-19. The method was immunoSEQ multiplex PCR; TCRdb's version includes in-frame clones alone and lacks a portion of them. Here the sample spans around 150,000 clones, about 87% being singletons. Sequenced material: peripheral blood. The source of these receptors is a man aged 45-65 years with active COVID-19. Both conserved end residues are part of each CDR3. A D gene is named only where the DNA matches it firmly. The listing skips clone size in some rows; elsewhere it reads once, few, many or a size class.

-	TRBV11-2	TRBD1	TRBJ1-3	CASSLDRMGQGYSGNTIYF	TGTGCCAGCAGCTTAGATCGGATGGGACAGGGCTATTCTGGAAACACCATATATTTT
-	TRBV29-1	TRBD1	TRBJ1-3	CSASQGDGNTIYF	TGCAGCGCTTCCCAGGGGGATGGAAACACCATATATTTT
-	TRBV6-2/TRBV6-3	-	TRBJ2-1	CASSRSGTRYYNEQFF	TGTGCCAGCAGTAGAAGCGGAACCCGATACTACAATGAGCAGTTCTTC
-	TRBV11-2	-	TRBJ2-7	CASSSIGRLAAYEQYF	TGTGCCAGCAGCTCCATCGGAAGACTGGCCGCCTACGAGCAGTACTTC
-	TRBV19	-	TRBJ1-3	CASSSRDHRDTIYF	TGTGCCAGTAGTAGCAGGGATCATCGAGACACCATATATTTT
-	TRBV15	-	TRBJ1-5	CATSRSGLSNQPQHF	TGTGCCACCAGCAGATCGGGACTTAGCAATCAGCCCCAGCATTTT
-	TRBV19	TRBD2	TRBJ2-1	CASSISTQRGGSQQFF	TGTGCCAGTAGTATTTCGACCCAGCGGGGGGGCAGTCAGCAGTTCTTC
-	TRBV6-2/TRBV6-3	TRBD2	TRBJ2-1	CASSSFGTSGGYNEQFF	TGTGCCAGCAGTTCCTTCGGGACTAGCGGGGGCTACAATGAGCAGTTCTTC
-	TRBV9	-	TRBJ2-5	CASSVAVTQETQYF	TGTGCCAGCAGCGTAGCAGTGACACAAGAGACCCAGTACTTC
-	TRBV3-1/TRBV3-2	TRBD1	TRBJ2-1	CASSQPAQGAMEFF	TGTGCCAGCAGCCAACCCGCTCAGGGGGCTATGGAGTTCTTC
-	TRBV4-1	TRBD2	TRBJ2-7	CASSQESMGGGTYEQYF	TGCGCCAGCAGCCAAGAATCTATGGGCGGGGGAACCTACGAGCAGTACTTC
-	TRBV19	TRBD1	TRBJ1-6	CASRDTGGGSPLHF	TGTGCCAGTAGAGACACAGGGGGCGGATCACCCCTCCACTTT
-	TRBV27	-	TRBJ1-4	CASRGIGERGEKLFF	TGTGCCAGCAGGGGGATCGGGGAACGAGGAGAAAAACTGTTTTTT
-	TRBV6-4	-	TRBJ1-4	CASIIQDGGDCEKLFF	TGTGCCAGCATTATACAGGACGGGGGGGATTGTGAAAAACTGTTTTTT
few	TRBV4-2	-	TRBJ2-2	CASSPLAQGSTGELFF	TGTGCCAGCAGCCCCCTGGCTCAGGGAAGCACCGGGGAGCTGTTTTTT
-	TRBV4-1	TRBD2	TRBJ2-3	CASSQTGLRTDTQYF	TGCGCCAGCAGCCAGACGGGACTACGCACAGATACGCAGTATTTT
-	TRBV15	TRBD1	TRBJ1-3	CATSRGDRSYSGNTIYF	TGTGCCACCAGCAGAGGGGACAGGTCGTACTCTGGAAACACCATATATTTT
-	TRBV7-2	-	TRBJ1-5	CASSTTGLSNQPQHF	TGTGCCAGCAGCACTACAGGGCTTAGCAATCAGCCCCAGCATTTT
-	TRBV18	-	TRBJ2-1	CASSPASRYNEQFF	TGTGCCAGCTCACCAGCTAGCAGGTACAATGAGCAGTTCTTC
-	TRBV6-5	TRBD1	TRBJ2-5	CASTVPGGSKTQYF	TGTGCCAGCACCGTACCAGGGGGCTCAAAGACCCAGTACTTC
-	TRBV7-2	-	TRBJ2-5	CASSPGVRETQYF	TGTGCCAGCAGCCCCGGGGTCCGAGAGACCCAGTACTTC
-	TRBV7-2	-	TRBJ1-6	CASSWGSGNSPLHF	TGTGCCAGCAGCTGGGGATCAGGGAATTCACCCCTCCACTTT
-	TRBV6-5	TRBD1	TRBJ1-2	CASSYSTGRYGYTF	TGTGCCAGCAGTTACTCGACAGGGAGGTATGGCTACACCTTC
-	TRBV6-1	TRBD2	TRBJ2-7	CASSEGLAGGKSSYEQYF	TGTGCCAGCAGTGAAGGGTTAGCGGGGGGAAAGAGCTCCTACGAGCAGTACTTC
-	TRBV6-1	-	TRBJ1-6	CASSEPTEMPNSPLHF	TGTGCCAGCAGTGAACCGACAGAGATGCCTAATTCACCCCTCCACTTT
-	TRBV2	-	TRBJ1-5	CASSGGSNRDQPQHF	TGTGCCAGCAGTGGAGGGTCAAATCGGGATCAGCCCCAGCATTTT
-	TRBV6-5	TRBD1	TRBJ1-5	CASRWAGGVDQPQHF	TGTGCCAGCCGATGGGCAGGGGGAGTAGATCAGCCCCAGCATTTT
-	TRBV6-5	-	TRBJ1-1	CASSYPEANTEAFF	TGTGCCAGCAGTTACCCCGAAGCGAACACTGAAGCTTTCTTT
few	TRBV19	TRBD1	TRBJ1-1	CASSVTGEIEAFF	TGTGCCAGTAGTGTGACAGGGGAAATTGAAGCTTTCTTT
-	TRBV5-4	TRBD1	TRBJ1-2	CASSLGNQGDYGYTF	TGTGCCAGCAGCTTGGGAAACCAGGGGGACTATGGCTACACCTTC
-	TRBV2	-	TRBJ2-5	CASITPRGTPTGETQYF	TGTGCCAGCATTACCCCTAGGGGGACGCCAACGGGGGAGACCCAGTACTTC
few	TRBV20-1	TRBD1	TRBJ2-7	CSASHRGQGAKEQYF	TGCAGTGCTAGTCACCGCGGACAGGGGGCGAAAGAGCAGTACTTC
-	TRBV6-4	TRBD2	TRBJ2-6	CASSEDSGGSSGANVLTF	TGTGCCAGCAGTGAAGATAGCGGGGGAAGCTCTGGGGCCAACGTCCTGACTTTC
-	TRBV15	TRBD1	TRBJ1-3	CATSTGDRVGGNTIYF	TGTGCCACCAGCACGGGAGACAGGGTCGGTGGAAACACCATATATTTT
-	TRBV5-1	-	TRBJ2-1	CASRTGGGNYNEQFF	TGCGCCAGCAGGACTGGCGGGGGCAATTACAATGAGCAGTTCTTC
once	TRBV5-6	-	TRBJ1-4	CASSNPGSEKLFF	TGTGCCAGCAGCAACCCCGGGTCAGAAAAACTGTTTTTT
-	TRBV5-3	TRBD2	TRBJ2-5	CARSYLGLAIETQYF	TGTGCCAGAAGCTACCTGGGACTAGCAATTGAGACCCAGTACTTC
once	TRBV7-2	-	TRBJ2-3	CASLGGAYTDTQYF	TGTGCCAGTTTAGGGGGGGCATACACAGATACGCAGTATTTT
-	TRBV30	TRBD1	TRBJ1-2	CAWSVQGGLYGGYTF	TGTGCCTGGAGTGTACAGGGGGGTCTGTATGGAGGCTACACCTTC
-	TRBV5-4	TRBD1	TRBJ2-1	CASASSDRVRNEQFF	TGTGCCAGCGCATCATCGGACAGGGTCCGGAATGAGCAGTTCTTC
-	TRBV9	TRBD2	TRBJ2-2	CASSGLASGELFF	TGTGCCAGCAGCGGACTAGCGTCCGGGGAGCTGTTTTTT
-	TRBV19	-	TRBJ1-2	CASSPGGWWARRGGYTF	TGTGCCAGTAGCCCTGGAGGCTGGTGGGCTCGAAGGGGGGGCTACACCTTC
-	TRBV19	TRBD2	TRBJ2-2	CASSKRETNTGELFF	TGTGCCAGTTCGAAGCGGGAAACGAACACCGGGGAGCTGTTTTTT
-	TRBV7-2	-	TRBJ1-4	CASSLPIEGKLFF	TGTGCCAGCAGCCTGCCTATAGAGGGAAAACTGTTTTTT
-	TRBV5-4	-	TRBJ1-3	CASSLGQAGNTIYF	TGTGCCAGCAGCTTAGGACAAGCTGGAAACACCATATATTTT
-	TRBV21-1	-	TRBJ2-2	CASSKGRRGRDGELFF	TGTGCCAGCAGCAAAGGGAGGCGAGGAAGGGACGGGGAGCTGTTTTTT
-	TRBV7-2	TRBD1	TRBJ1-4	CASSGQGPEKLFF	TGTGCCAGCAGCGGACAGGGTCCTGAAAAACTGTTTTTT